These 21 T cell receptor beta chains originate from one sample sequenced in a study of CD8+ T cells in alopecia areata. Extraction and reverse transcription of RNA yielded cDNA as the sequencing template. Profiled with immunoSEQ multiplex PCR; TCRdb holds only in-frame clones, not every one. The sample consists of more than 200,000 clones, less than 80% of them appearing once. Sequenced material: CD4+ T cells sorted from blood, taken at week 0. The origin of the receptors is a human donor with alopecia areata.

This clone came up once. The chain employs TRBV7-9 and TRBJ1-1; 10 nucleotides match TRBD1. Unmatched junction bases numbered 2, after V lost 8 bases and J lost 2 bases. In germline, CDR1 is SEHNR, CDR2 FQNEAQ (reference sequence). The CDR3 has 13 amino acids. The CDR3 nucleotides are TGTGCCAGCGGGACAGGGGTAAACACTGAAGCTTTCTTT. Translating gives CASGTGVNTEAFF. The whole variable domain, filled in from reference TRBV7-9 and TRBJ1-1, reads DTGVSQNPRHKITKRGQNVTFRCDPISEHNRLYWYRQTLGQGPEFLTYFQNEAQLEKSRLLSDRFSAERPKGSFSTLEIQRTEQGDSAMYLCASGTGVNTEAFFGQGTRLTVV.

The rearrangement joins TRBV6-6 to TRBJ2-7, with TRBD1 identical over 12 bases. The junction had 3 bases not matched to a gene; V was cut back by 2 bases and J by 7 bases. CDR3 length: 14 amino acids. Germline lookup yields CDR1 MNHNY and CDR2 SVGAGI (reference sequence). The CDR3 nucleotides read TGTGCCAGCAGTTACCGGGACAGGGGGCTTGAGCAGTACTTC. Amino acid sequence: CASSYRDRGLEQYF.

The chain couples TRBV4-1 to TRBJ2-2; 11 bases are shared with TRBD1. The germline V gene encodes CDR1 MGHRA and CDR2 YSYEKL. Trimming cost V 3 bases and J 0 bases; bases outside gene matches: 6. This CDR3 comprises 18 residues. The CDR3 protein is CASSQRDRGMANTGELFF. In DNA, the CDR3 is TGCGCCAGCAGCCAGAGGGACAGGGGGATGGCGAACACCGGGGAGCTGTTTTTT.

This rearrangement joins TRBV7-9 to TRBJ2-1; 7 bases are a match to TRBD1. The CDR3 consists of 15 residues. Trimming cost V 0 bases and J 7 bases; bases outside gene matches: 6. CDR1 and CDR2 from the germline V gene are SEHNR and FQNEAQ (reference sequence). CDR3 loop: CASSLARQGDNEQFF. DNA of the CDR3: TGTGCCAGCAGCTTAGCGAGGCAGGGGGATAATGAGCAGTTCTTC.

The V gene is TRBV29-1, the J gene TRBJ2-5; D remains ambiguous. Trimming stripped 6 bases from V and 5 bases from J, with 16 bases between. The CDR3 has 13 residues. The germline V gene has CDR1 SQVTM and CDR2 ANQGSEA. CDR3 DNA: TGCAGCGTCGCGTTGGCAGTCTTGGAGACCCAGTACTTC. It is translated as CSVALAVLETQYF. Using reference TRBV29-1 and TRBJ2-5 for the parts outside the CDR3, the full variable domain is SAVISQKPSRDICQRGTSLTIQCQVDSQVTMMFWYRQQPGQSLTLIATANQGSEATYESGFVIDKFPISRPNLTFSTLTVSNMSPEDSSIYLCSVALAVLETQYFGPGTRLLVL.

The V call is TRBV7-3, the J call TRBJ2-1; TRBD2 is a possible D gene (6 bases). Per germline, CDR1 SGHTA and CDR2 FQGTGA. V lost 5 bases to trimming and J lost 8 bases, with 13 bases between them. The CDR3 consists of 13 residues. This CDR3 reads CASSATSTHEQFF. CDR3 coding DNA: TGTGCCAGCAGCGCGACTAGTACCCATGAGCAGTTCTTC.

The rearrangement joins TRBV2 to TRBJ2-5; 7 bases agree with TRBD1. The V segment lost 6 bases and the J segment 2 bases; nucleotides outside the gene matches: 3. The V gene's germline CDR1 is SNHLY and CDR2 FYNNEI. This CDR3 is built from 13 residues. The CDR3 here is CASRRGLQETQYF. CDR3 in DNA: TGTGCCAGCAGGAGGGGGCTACAAGAGACCCAGTACTTC.

The chain combines TRBV10-3 with TRBJ2-7; a weak D match, TRBD1 (6 bases). Germline CDR1 ENHRY, CDR2 SYGVKD. Trimming shortened V by 9 bases and J by 3 bases, and 9 bases separated the two germline ends. The CDR3 is 11 amino acids. The CDR3 DNA is TGTGCCATGGGCAGGGGCTACGAGCAGTACTTC. It is translated as CAMGRGYEQYF.

This clone appeared once. Other DNA variants within this sample encode the same CDR3. The DNA for the CDR3 is TGTGCCAGCAGCTCCGCCTACGAGCAGTACTTC. It encodes CASSSAYEQYF. J is TRBJ2-7 and V is TRBV7-2; D unresolved. The CDR3 is 11 residues long. Per the germline V gene, CDR1 is SGHTA and CDR2 is FQGNSA. V lost 4 bases, J lost 2 bases, and 3 bases lay in between.

CDR3 in amino acids: CASMTRGIADTQYF. The CDR3 DNA is TGTGCCAGCATGACGCGGGGTATCGCAGATACGCAGTATTTT. The J gene is TRBJ2-3, the V gene TRBV25-1, with D possibly TRBD2 on 6 matching bases. V was shortened by 7 bases and J by 4 bases, with 15 bases between the two germline ends. The CDR3 has 14 residues. Germline V gives CDR1 MGHDK, CDR2 SYGVNS.

V and J are TRBV29-1 and TRBJ2-1, with TRBD1 identical over 10 bases. This CDR3 spans 13 amino acids. Germline CDR1 reads SQVTM; CDR2 reads ANQGSEA. Unmatched junction bases numbered 8, after V lost 6 bases and J lost 9 bases. The CDR3 DNA reads as TGCAGCGTAGAGAGGGACAGGGGAAGTGAGCAGTTCTTC. Translating gives CSVERDRGSEQFF.

This clone appeared once. Relative to the germline gene, one junction end is altered; a read error may explain this. The V gene is TRBV6-6, the J gene TRBJ2-5; 7 bases map to TRBD2. The CDR3 runs 13 residues. CDR1 MNHNY and CDR2 SVGAGI come from the germline V gene (reference sequence). This CDR3 reads CATSGRGQETQYF. The CDR3, as DNA: TGTGCCACCAGTGGGAGGGGCCAAGAGACCCAGTACTTC.

J is TRBJ1-2 and V is TRBV7-9; no firm D call. CDR3 size: 12 residues. Trimming took 2 bases from V and 7 from J, leaving 8 bases between them. Germline assignment: CDR1 SEHNR and CDR2 FQNEAQ (reference sequence). CDR3 in amino acids: CASSLFTSGYTF. CDR3 sequence (DNA): TGTGCCAGCAGCTTATTTACGTCTGGCTACACCTTC.

This chain links TRBV10-3 with TRBJ1-5; 9 positions match TRBD1. Germline V lookup: CDR1 ENHRY, CDR2 SYGVKD. The CDR3 has 13 residues. J gave up 11 bases and V 8 bases, and 10 bases lay outside the gene matches. The CDR3, as DNA: TGTGCCATCCGGGGACAGGGTGGAGGAGCCCAGCATTTT. Amino acid sequence: CAIRGQGGGAQHF.

This clone was seen a handful of times. This chain connects TRBV29-1 to TRBJ1-1; maybe TRBD1 (5 bases). V was trimmed by 2 bases and J by 1 base, leaving 5 bases between them. CDR1 is SQVTM, CDR2 ANQGSEA, per germline. The CDR3 covers 12 residues. CDR3 DNA: TGCAGCGTTGAACAGGGGAACACTGAAGCTTTCTTT. Translation: CSVEQGNTEAFF. Looking up the rest from reference TRBV29-1 and TRBJ1-1 gives the full variable domain: SAVISQKPSRDICQRGTSLTIQCQVDSQVTMMFWYRQQPGQSLTLIATANQGSEATYESGFVIDKFPISRPNLTFSTLTVSNMSPEDSSIYLCSVEQGNTEAFFGQGTRLTVV.

The chain has TRBV19 and TRBJ2-2; possibly TRBD1 for D (5 bases). The CDR3 is 17 residues long. V was clipped by 8 bases and J by 0 bases, with 19 bases between them. CDR1 LNHDA and CDR2 SQIVND come from the germline V gene (reference sequence). The CDR3 DNA follows: TGTGCCAGTTGGGGCCGGCATAGACTCGCGAACACCGGGGAGCTGTTTTTT. Residues: CASWGRHRLANTGELFF.

This rearrangement joins TRBV9 to TRBJ2-7; no reliable D call. Per germline, CDR1 SGDLS and CDR2 YYNGEE. The CDR3 contains 14 residues. Trimming cost V 0 bases and J 4 bases, with 11 bases left between them. The DNA for the CDR3 is TGTGCCAGCAGCGTAGGTGCGGTAGTATACGAGCAGTACTTC. Protein sequence: CASSVGAVVYEQYF.

The chain is built from TRBV2 and TRBJ1-4; 7 bases line up with TRBD1. CDR3 size: 14 residues. Unmatched junction bases numbered 5, after V lost 6 bases and J lost 4 bases. Germline V gene lookup returns CDR1 SNHLY and CDR2 FYNNEI. The CDR3 spells CASSDRADNEKLFF. For the CDR3, the DNA is TGTGCCAGCAGCGACAGGGCTGATAATGAAAAACTGTTTTTT.

The rearrangement uses TRBV6-5 and TRBJ2-5; D uncertain. Trimming took off 6 bases at V and 5 bases at J, with 19 bases between the two ends. Germline V gene sequence: CDR1 MNHEY, CDR2 SVGAGI. The CDR3 totals 15 residues. CDR3 region: CASRTSWGIRETQYF. As DNA, the CDR3 is TGTGCCAGCAGGACCTCCTGGGGAATCCGGGAGACCCAGTACTTC.

V is TRBV30 and J is TRBJ2-6; D uncertain. Trimming left V 0 bases short and J 0 bases short, with 6 bases between. CDR3 length: 15 residues. Germline CDR1 is GTSNPN and CDR2 is SVGIG (reference sequence). The CDR3 coding sequence is TGTGCCTGGAGTGTAGGAATCTCTGGGGCCAACGTCCTGACTTTC. It specifies CAWSVGISGANVLTF.

The chain links TRBV2 to TRBJ1-3; no definite D call. Germline CDR1 reads SNHLY; CDR2 reads FYNNEI. Trimming left V 0 bases short and J 4 bases short, with 1 base between. The CDR3 length is 12 residues. The CDR3 coding sequence is TGTGCCAGCAGTGAAGCGGGAAACACCATATATTTT. This gives the protein CASSEAGNTIYF.